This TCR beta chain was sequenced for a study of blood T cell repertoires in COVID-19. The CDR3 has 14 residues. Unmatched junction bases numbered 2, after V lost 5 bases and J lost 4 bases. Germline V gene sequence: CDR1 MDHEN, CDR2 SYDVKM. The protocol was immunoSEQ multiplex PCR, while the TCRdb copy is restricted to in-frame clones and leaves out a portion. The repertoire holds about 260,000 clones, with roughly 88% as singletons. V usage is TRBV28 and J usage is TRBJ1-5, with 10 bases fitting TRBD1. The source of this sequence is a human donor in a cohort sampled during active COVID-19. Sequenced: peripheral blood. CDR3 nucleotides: TGTGCCAGCAGTGACAGGGGGCTAAATCAGCCCCAGCATTTT. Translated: CASSDRGLNQPQHF.